Following are 13 T cell receptor beta chains from one sample sequenced in a study of blood T cell repertoires in COVID-19. Only in-frame clones appear in the TCRdb table, and some are missing; sequencing was by immunoSEQ multiplex PCR. This table has about 300,000 clones, approximately 92% appearing once. Sequenced material: PBMCs or T cells enriched from blood (not recorded which). These receptors were taken from a woman in her 30s who had recovered from COVID-19.

The chain recombines TRBV7-9 with TRBJ1-1; the D is unclear. The germline V and J ends were trimmed by 1 base and 0 bases, with 6 bases remaining between them. CDR3 length: 14 amino acids. Germline V lookup: CDR1 SEHNR, CDR2 FQNEAQ (reference sequence). Here the CDR3 DNA reads TGTGCCAGCAGCTTAGTAGCGGTGAACACTGAAGCTTTCTTT. It specifies CASSLVAVNTEAFF.

This clone was observed a single time. The V and J genes are TRBV11-3 and TRBJ2-5; no firm D call. CDR3 length equals 14 residues. V lost 1 base to trimming and J lost 2 bases, with 8 bases between them. Germline values: CDR1 SGHNT, CDR2 YENEEA. The CDR3 nucleotides are TGTGCCAGCAGCTTAGGCACAGAACAAGAGACCCAGTACTTC. Its translation is CASSLGTEQETQYF.

The chain combines TRBV5-4 with TRBJ2-2, with 8 bases aligning to TRBD1. The V segment lost 0 bases and the J segment 5 bases; nucleotides outside the gene matches: 9. Germline assignment: CDR1 SGHNT and CDR2 YYREEE (reference sequence). The CDR3 contains 17 residues. The CDR3 DNA is TGTGCCAGCAGCTTGGCCCTTGGACAGGGAGCAACCGGGGAGCTGTTTTTT. This translates into CASSLALGQGATGELFF.

The chain joins TRBV24-1 to TRBJ2-7, with a weak D call TRBD1 (5 bases). CDR1 is KGHDR, CDR2 SFDVKD, per germline. Trimming shortened V by 4 bases and J by 5 bases, and 11 bases separated the two germline ends. This CDR3 contains 13 residues. The CDR3 protein is CATSDRAVHEQYF. The CDR3 region has the DNA TGTGCCACCAGTGACAGGGCAGTCCACGAGCAGTACTTC.

This chain joins TRBV5-1 and TRBJ2-7; 15 positions match TRBD2. Germline V gene lookup returns CDR1 SGHRS and CDR2 YFSETQ. V shed 3 bases and J 5 bases; nucleotides not matched to a gene: 9. This CDR3 is 17 amino acids long. CDR3 nucleotides: TGCGCCAGCAGCTACGGGACTAGCGGGAGGCCAGGGAACGAGCAGTACTTC. This encodes CASSYGTSGRPGNEQYF. The entire variable domain, with the rest obtained from reference TRBV5-1 and TRBJ2-7, is as follows: KAGVTQTPRYLIKTRGQQVTLSCSPISGHRSVSWYQQTPGQGLQFLFEYFSETQRNKGNFPGRFSGRQFSNSRSEMNVSTLELGDSALYLCASSYGTSGRPGNEQYFGPGTRLTVT.

The gene calls are TRBV28 and TRBJ1-2, with 8 bases identical to TRBD1. This CDR3 is built from 15 residues. V gave up 2 bases and J gave up 8 bases; unmatched junction bases: 10. Per germline, CDR1 MDHEN and CDR2 SYDVKM. The chain's CDR3 is CASSLGAGGVMGYTF. CDR3 in DNA: TGTGCCAGCAGTTTAGGGGCAGGGGGCGTTATGGGCTACACCTTC.

This chain connects TRBV27 to TRBJ2-7; 10 bases align to TRBD2. CDR3 length: 15 residues. Germline V CDR1 and CDR2: MNHEY, SMNVEV (reference sequence). Trimming removed 6 bases from V and 3 bases from J; junction bases left unmatched: 8. In DNA form, the CDR3 reads TGTGCCAGCAGCGCACTAGCGGGAATCCTCTACGAGCAGTACTTC. It translates to CASSALAGILYEQYF.

CDR3 bases: TGTGCCAGCAGCTTAGCCCCCTACGAGCAGTACTTC. Protein sequence: CASSLAPYEQYF. V is TRBV5-4 and J is TRBJ2-7, with unresolved D. The germline CDR1 and CDR2 sequences are SGHNT and YYREEE (reference sequence). The CDR3 runs 12 residues. The V end was cut by 2 bases, the J end by 2 bases, with 5 bases between.

V is TRBV11-2 and J is TRBJ1-2; D not certain. Germline V CDR1 and CDR2: SGHAT, FQNNGV. V was pared by 0 bases and J by 4 bases, with 12 bases between. The CDR3 loop spans 15 amino acids. CDR3 sequence (DNA): TGTGCCAGCAGCTTAGATCCCGGCGTAGCCTATGGCTACACCTTC. Amino acid sequence: CASSLDPGVAYGYTF.

The chain combines TRBV28 with TRBJ2-7, with TRBD2 matching over 14 bases. This CDR3 region has 17 residues. The V gene's germline CDR1 is MDHEN and CDR2 SYDVKM. Trimming at V came to 5 bases and at J to 4 bases, leaving 10 bases not matched to a gene. The CDR3 protein is CASSTGLAGGRGYEQYF. CDR3 DNA: TGTGCCAGCAGTACCGGACTAGCGGGAGGCCGAGGTTACGAGCAGTACTTC. The full variable domain, completed using reference TRBV28 and TRBJ2-7, is DVKVTQSSRYLVKRTGEKVFLECVQDMDHENMFWYRQDPGLGLRLIYFSYDVKMKEKGDIPEGYSVSREKKERFSLILESASTNQTSMYLCASSTGLAGGRGYEQYFGPGTRLTVT.

The chain is built from TRBV10-1 and TRBJ2-1; the D gene is possibly TRBD2 (6 bases). The V end lost 3 bases, the J end lost 2 bases, and 14 bases lay between the germline ends. This CDR3 contains 16 residues. Germline V lookup: CDR1 WNHNN, CDR2 SYGVQD (reference sequence). CDR3 DNA: TGCGCCAGCAGTGAAGGGCTCGCGGGACCCTACAATGAGCAGTTCTTC. This translates into CASSEGLAGPYNEQFF.

The genes are TRBV28 and TRBJ2-5, with D perhaps matching TRBD1 (5 bases). V was trimmed by 5 bases and J by 1 base, leaving 11 bases between them. This CDR3 is built from 14 residues. Germline CDR1 is MDHEN and CDR2 is SYDVKM. The CDR3 DNA reads as TGTGCCAGCAGTCCGCGACAGCCCCAAGAGACCCAGTACTTC. Translating it yields CASSPRQPQETQYF. Looking up the rest from reference TRBV28 and TRBJ2-5 gives the full variable domain: DVKVTQSSRYLVKRTGEKVFLECVQDMDHENMFWYRQDPGLGLRLIYFSYDVKMKEKGDIPEGYSVSREKKERFSLILESASTNQTSMYLCASSPRQPQETQYFGPGTRLLVL.

This sequence joins TRBV28 and TRBJ2-7; D is undetermined. Germline CDR1 reads MDHEN; CDR2 reads SYDVKM. The CDR3 runs 14 residues. V was clipped by 7 bases and J by 5 bases, with 18 bases between them. CDR3 bases: TGTGCCAGCAATATCCCCTCTCCTGGCAACGAGCAGTACTTC. Encoded protein: CASNIPSPGNEQYF.